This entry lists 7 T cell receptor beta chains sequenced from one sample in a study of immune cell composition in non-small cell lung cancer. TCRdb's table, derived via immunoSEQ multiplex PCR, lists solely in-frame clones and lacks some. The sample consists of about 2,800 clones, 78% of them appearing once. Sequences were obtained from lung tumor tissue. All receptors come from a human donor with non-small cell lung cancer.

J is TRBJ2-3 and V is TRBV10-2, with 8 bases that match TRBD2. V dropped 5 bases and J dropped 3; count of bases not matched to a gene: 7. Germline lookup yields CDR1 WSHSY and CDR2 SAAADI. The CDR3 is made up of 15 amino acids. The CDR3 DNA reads TGCGCCAGCAGTCCACGGGGGGGGAGAACAGATACGCAGTATTTT. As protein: CASSPRGGRTDTQYF.

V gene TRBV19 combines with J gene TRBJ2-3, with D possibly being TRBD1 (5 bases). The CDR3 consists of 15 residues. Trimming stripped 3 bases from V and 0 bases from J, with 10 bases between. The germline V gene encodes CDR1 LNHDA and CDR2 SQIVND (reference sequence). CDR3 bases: TGTGCCAGTAGTATGAACCGACAGAGCACAGATACGCAGTATTTT. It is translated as CASSMNRQSTDTQYF.

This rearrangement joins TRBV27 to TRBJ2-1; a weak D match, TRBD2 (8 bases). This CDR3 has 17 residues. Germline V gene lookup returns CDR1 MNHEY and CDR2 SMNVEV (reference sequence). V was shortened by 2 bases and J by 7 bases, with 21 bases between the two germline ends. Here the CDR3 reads CASSLRDSGGGKNEQFF. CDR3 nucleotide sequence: TGTGCCAGCAGTTTACGGGACAGCGGGGGCGGGAAGAATGAGCAGTTCTTC.

CDR3: CAWTDRGLSTDTQYF. Here the CDR3 DNA reads TGTGCCTGGACAGACAGGGGGCTAAGCACAGATACGCAGTATTTT. This chain links TRBV30 with TRBJ2-3; 10 positions agree with TRBD1. Germline V CDR1 and CDR2: GTSNPN, SVGIG (reference sequence). This CDR3 is built from 15 residues. J lost 0 bases, V lost 4 bases, and 4 bases had no gene match.

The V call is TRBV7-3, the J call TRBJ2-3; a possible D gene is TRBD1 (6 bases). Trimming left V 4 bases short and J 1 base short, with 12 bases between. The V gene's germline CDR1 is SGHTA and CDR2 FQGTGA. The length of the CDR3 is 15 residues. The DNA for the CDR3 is TGTGCCAGCAGCTGGGGGCCTCTGGGCACAGATACGCAGTATTTT. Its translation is CASSWGPLGTDTQYF. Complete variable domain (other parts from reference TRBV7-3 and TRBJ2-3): GAGVSQTPSNKVTEKGKYVELRCDPISGHTALYWYRQSLGQGPEFLIYFQGTGAADDSGLPNDRFFAVRPEGSVSTLKIQRTERGDSAVYLCASSWGPLGTDTQYFGPGTRLTVL.

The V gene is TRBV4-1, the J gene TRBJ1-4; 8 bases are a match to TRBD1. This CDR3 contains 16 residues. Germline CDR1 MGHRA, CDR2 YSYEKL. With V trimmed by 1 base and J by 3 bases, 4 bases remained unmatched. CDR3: CASSQGLTGANEKLFF. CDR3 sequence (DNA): TGCGCCAGCAGCCAAGGCTTGACAGGGGCTAATGAAAAACTGTTTTTT.

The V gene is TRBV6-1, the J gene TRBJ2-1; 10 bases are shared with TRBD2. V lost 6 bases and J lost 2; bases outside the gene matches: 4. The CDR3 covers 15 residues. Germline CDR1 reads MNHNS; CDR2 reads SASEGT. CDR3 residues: CASRQTSGTYNEQFF. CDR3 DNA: TGTGCCAGCAGGCAAACTAGCGGGACCTACAATGAGCAGTTCTTC.